These T cell receptor beta chains were read from a single sample in a study of cytomegalovirus exposure and HLA in healthy donors. This table comes from immunoSEQ multiplex PCR, and its TCRdb copy is limited to in-frame clones, with some not included. The sample carries under 200,000 clones, roughly 90% recorded once. The sample comprised PBMCs. The source of these receptors is a woman aged 18-29 years in good health and CMV-seronegative. Each CDR3 is given with its conserved first and last residue. The order of the fields is J gene, V gene, D gene, clone size, CDR3 protein, CDR3 DNA. A D gene is named only where the DNA matches it firmly. Size is omitted from some rows. Given values are once, few, many or a class for expanded clones.

j_gene: TRBJ1-1
v_gene: TRBV11-2
d_gene: NA
abundance: NA
CDR3aa: CASRETGGFHAEAFF
CDR3nt: TGTGCCAGCAGGGAAACCGGAGGGTTCCACGCTGAAGCTTTCTTT

j_gene: TRBJ1-1
v_gene: TRBV5-8
d_gene: NA
abundance: once
CDR3aa: CASSLEGENTEAFF
CDR3nt: TGTGCCAGCAGCTTGGAAGGGGAGAACACTGAAGCTTTCTTT

j_gene: TRBJ1-6
v_gene: TRBV5-1
d_gene: NA
abundance: few
CDR3aa: CASSLAGGVSPLHF
CDR3nt: TGCGCCAGCAGCTTGGCCGGGGGGGTTTCACCCCTCCACTTT

j_gene: TRBJ2-7
v_gene: TRBV6-1
d_gene: NA
abundance: NA
CDR3aa: CASSDLQDYEQYF
CDR3nt: TGTGCCAGCAGTGATCTACAGGACTACGAGCAGTACTTC

j_gene: TRBJ1-5
v_gene: TRBV5-1
d_gene: TRBD1
abundance: NA
CDR3aa: CASSPGQGNQPQHF
CDR3nt: TGCGCCAGCAGCCCGGGACAGGGTAATCAGCCCCAGCATTTT

j_gene: TRBJ2-7
v_gene: TRBV7-2
d_gene: NA
abundance: NA
CDR3aa: CASSFKTGPYEQYF
CDR3nt: TGTGCCAGCAGCTTTAAGACAGGACCCTACGAGCAGTACTTC

j_gene: TRBJ2-1
v_gene: TRBV29-1
d_gene: TRBD2
abundance: NA
CDR3aa: CSSVGGASGSGYEQFF
CDR3nt: TGCAGCTCCGTCGGGGGTGCTAGCGGGAGTGGCTATGAGCAGTTCTTC

j_gene: TRBJ1-1
v_gene: TRBV28
d_gene: TRBD1
abundance: NA
CDR3aa: CASPPPAGGNTEAFF
CDR3nt: TGTGCCAGTCCTCCCCCCGCAGGGGGGAACACTGAAGCTTTCTTT

j_gene: TRBJ1-1
v_gene: TRBV6-1
d_gene: NA
abundance: once
CDR3aa: CASIGIFNTEAFF
CDR3nt: TGTGCCAGCATCGGGATTTTTAACACTGAAGCTTTCTTT

j_gene: TRBJ2-7
v_gene: TRBV14
d_gene: NA
abundance: NA
CDR3aa: CASSHRSRQPDSSYEQYF
CDR3nt: TGTGCCAGCAGCCATAGATCTAGACAGCCAGACAGCTCCTACGAGCAGTACTTC

j_gene: TRBJ1-1
v_gene: TRBV6-5
d_gene: TRBD1
abundance: NA
CDR3aa: CASRKTTGEVAAFF
CDR3nt: TGTGCCAGCAGAAAGACAACAGGGGAAGTTGCAGCTTTCTTT

j_gene: TRBJ2-7
v_gene: TRBV5-1
d_gene: NA
abundance: NA
CDR3aa: CASSSRGSPYEQYF
CDR3nt: TGTGCCAGCAGCTCCAGGGGTTCCCCCTACGAGCAGTACTTC

j_gene: TRBJ2-7
v_gene: TRBV5-1
d_gene: NA
abundance: NA
CDR3aa: CASSLEDSSEQYF
CDR3nt: TGCGCCAGCAGCTTGGAAGACAGCAGCGAGCAGTACTTC

j_gene: TRBJ1-4
v_gene: TRBV7-9
d_gene: TRBD1
abundance: once
CDR3aa: CASSLGTGEGEKLFF
CDR3nt: TGTGCCAGCAGCTTAGGTACAGGGGAAGGGGAAAAACTGTTTTTT

j_gene: TRBJ2-7
v_gene: TRBV2
d_gene: NA
abundance: NA
CDR3aa: CASSGGSSYEQYF
CDR3nt: TGTGCCAGCAGCGGGGGTAGCTCCTACGAGCAGTACTTC

j_gene: TRBJ1-1
v_gene: TRBV29-1
d_gene: NA
abundance: NA
CDR3aa: CSAYKPKRAEAFF
CDR3nt: TGCAGCGCCTATAAGCCCAAGAGGGCTGAAGCTTTCTTT

j_gene: TRBJ1-3
v_gene: TRBV2
d_gene: TRBD1
abundance: NA
CDR3aa: CASSVTGNGNTIYF
CDR3nt: TGTGCCAGCAGCGTGACAGGGAACGGAAACACCATATATTTT

j_gene: TRBJ1-1
v_gene: TRBV6-5
d_gene: TRBD1
abundance: NA
CDR3aa: CASRSGTGNTEAFF
CDR3nt: TGTGCCAGCAGGTCCGGGACAGGCAACACTGAAGCTTTCTTT